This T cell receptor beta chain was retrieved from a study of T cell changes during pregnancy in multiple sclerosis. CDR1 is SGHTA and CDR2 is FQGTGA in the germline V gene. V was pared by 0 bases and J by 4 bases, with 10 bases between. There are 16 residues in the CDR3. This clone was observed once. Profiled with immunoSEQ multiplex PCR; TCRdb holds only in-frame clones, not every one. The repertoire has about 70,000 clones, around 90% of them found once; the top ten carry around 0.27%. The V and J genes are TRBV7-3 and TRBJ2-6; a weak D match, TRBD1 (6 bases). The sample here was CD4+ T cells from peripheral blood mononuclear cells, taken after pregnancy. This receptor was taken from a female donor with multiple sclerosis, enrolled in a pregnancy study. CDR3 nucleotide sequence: TGTGCCAGCAGCTTAACCAGGGGTGGAGGGGCCAACGTCCTGACTTTC. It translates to CASSLTRGGGANVLTF.